The next 6 T cell receptor beta chains were all read from a single sample in a study of blood T cell repertoires in COVID-19. Sequenced by immunoSEQ multiplex PCR; TCRdb stores in-frame clones only, minus some. The data contain 250,000 or so clones, 70% to 90% of them seen just once; the ten biggest clones take up about 3%. The specimen sequenced was peripheral blood. These receptors originate from a woman between 25 and 40 years old with active or convalescent COVID-19.

The rearrangement links TRBV5-6 to TRBJ2-3; 9 bases are shared with TRBD2. CDR3 length equals 14 residues. Trimming removed 4 bases from V and 6 bases from J; junction bases left unmatched: 6. Germline CDR1 SGHDT, CDR2 YYEEEE. CDR3 nucleotide sequence: TGTGCCAGCAGCCGAGCGGGGGGCGGGGATACGCAGTATTTT. Residues: CASSRAGGGDTQYF.

This chain uses TRBV7-2 with TRBJ1-3; tentative D call: TRBD1 (6 bases). V gave up 2 bases and J gave up 3 bases, with 11 bases separating them. Looked up from germline, CDR1 is SGHTA and CDR2 is FQGNSA. The CDR3 contains 15 residues. CDR3 loop: CASSLQGNIGNTIYF. CDR3 nucleotide sequence: TGTGCCAGCAGCTTACAGGGGAACATTGGAAACACCATATATTTT.

The V gene is TRBV6-2 or TRBV6-3, the J gene TRBJ2-1; 7 positions match TRBD1. The V segment lost 2 bases and the J segment 7 bases; nucleotides outside the gene matches: 8. This CDR3 has 15 amino acids. Germline V CDR1 and CDR2: MNHEY, SVGEGT. CDR3 DNA: TGTGCCAGCAGTTACCGTCCGGGACAGTGGAATGAGCAGTTCTTC. Its protein product is CASSYRPGQWNEQFF.

The V and J genes are TRBV28 and TRBJ1-1; TRBD1 might be the D (5 bases). The CDR3 consists of 15 residues. V was trimmed by 2 bases and J by 1 base, leaving 11 bases between them. Germline V CDR1 and CDR2: MDHEN, SYDVKM. CDR3 sequence: CASSLAQGPNTEAFF. CDR3 DNA sequence: TGTGCCAGCAGTTTAGCGCAGGGCCCGAACACTGAAGCTTTCTTT. The full variable domain, with the rest looked up from reference TRBV28 and TRBJ1-1, is DVKVTQSSRYLVKRTGEKVFLECVQDMDHENMFWYRQDPGLGLRLIYFSYDVKMKEKGDIPEGYSVSREKKERFSLILESASTNQTSMYLCASSLAQGPNTEAFFGQGTRLTVV.

The V and J genes are TRBV28 and TRBJ2-7; D possibly corresponds to TRBD2 (5 bases). This CDR3 region has 13 residues. The V end was cut by 4 bases, the J end by 3 bases, with 10 bases between. Per germline, CDR1 MDHEN and CDR2 SYDVKM. The CDR3, as DNA: TGTGCCAGCAGTTCGACTGGGAGCTACGAGCAGTACTTC. It is translated as CASSSTGSYEQYF.

As to this clone: The sample holds other DNA sequences that translate to the same CDR3. The V and J genes are TRBV2 and TRBJ1-1; D not resolved. Germline V gene data show CDR1 as SNHLY and CDR2 as FYNNEI. This CDR3 is 13 amino acids long. V was cut by 3 bases and J by 0 bases, with 5 bases left in between. DNA for the CDR3: TGTGCCAGCAGTGACACAGTGAACACTGAAGCTTTCTTT. Translated: CASSDTVNTEAFF.